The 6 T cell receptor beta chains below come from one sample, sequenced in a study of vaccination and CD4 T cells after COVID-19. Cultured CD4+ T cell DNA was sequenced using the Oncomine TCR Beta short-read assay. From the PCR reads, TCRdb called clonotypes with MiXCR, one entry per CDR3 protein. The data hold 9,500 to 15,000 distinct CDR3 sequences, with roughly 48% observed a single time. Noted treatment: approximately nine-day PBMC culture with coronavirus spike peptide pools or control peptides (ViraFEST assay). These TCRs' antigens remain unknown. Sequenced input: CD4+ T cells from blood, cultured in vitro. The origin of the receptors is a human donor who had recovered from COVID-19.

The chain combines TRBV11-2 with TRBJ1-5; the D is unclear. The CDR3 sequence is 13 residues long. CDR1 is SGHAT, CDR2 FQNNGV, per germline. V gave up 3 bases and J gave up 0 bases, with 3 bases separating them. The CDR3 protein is CASSFSSNQPQHF. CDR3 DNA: TGTGCCAGCAGCTTTAGTAGCAATCAGCCCCAGCATTTT.

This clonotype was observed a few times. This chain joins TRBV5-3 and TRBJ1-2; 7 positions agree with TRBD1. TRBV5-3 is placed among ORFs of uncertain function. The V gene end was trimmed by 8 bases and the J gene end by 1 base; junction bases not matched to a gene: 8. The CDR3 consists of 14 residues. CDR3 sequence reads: CASSIRDSNYGYTF. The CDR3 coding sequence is TGTGCCAGCAGCATCCGGGACAGTAACTATGGCTACACCTTC.

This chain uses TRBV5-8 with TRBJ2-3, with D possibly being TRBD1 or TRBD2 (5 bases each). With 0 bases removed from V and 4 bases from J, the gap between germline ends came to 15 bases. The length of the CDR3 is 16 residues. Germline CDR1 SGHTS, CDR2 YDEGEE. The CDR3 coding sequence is TGTGCCAGCAGCTTGGGGGACCATAATAACCCAGATACGCAGTATTTT. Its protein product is CASSLGDHNNPDTQYF.

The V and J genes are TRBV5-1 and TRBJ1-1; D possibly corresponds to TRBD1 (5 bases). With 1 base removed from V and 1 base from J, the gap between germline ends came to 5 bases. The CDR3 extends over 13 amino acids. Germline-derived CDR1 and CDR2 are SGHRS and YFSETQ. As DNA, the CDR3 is TGCGCCAGCAGCTTGCAGGGGAACACTGAAGCTTTCTTT. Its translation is CASSLQGNTEAFF.

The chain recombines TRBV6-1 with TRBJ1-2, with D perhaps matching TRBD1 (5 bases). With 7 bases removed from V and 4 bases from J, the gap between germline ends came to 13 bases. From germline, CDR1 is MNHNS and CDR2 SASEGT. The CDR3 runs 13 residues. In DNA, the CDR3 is TGTGCCAGCACCCTCGGAAGGGGCTATGGCTACACCTTC. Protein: CASTLGRGYGYTF.

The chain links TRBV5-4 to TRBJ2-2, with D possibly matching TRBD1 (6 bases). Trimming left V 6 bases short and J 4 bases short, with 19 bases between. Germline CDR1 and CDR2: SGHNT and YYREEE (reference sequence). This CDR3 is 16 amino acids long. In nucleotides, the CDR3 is TGTGCCAGCACCTTAAGACAGGATTCCCCCACCGGGGAGCTGTTTTTT. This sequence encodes CASTLRQDSPTGELFF.